This T cell receptor (beta chain) was retrieved from a study of identical twins (TCRdb year 2016). Study-wide context: To test whether fetal clonotypes persist, this study deep-sequenced TCR alpha and beta repertoires from monozygotic twins, from unrelated adults of various ages, and from cord blood. Replicate twin experiments were performed at different times using different library preparation protocols to rule out contamination. Paper-wide results and their limitations: Zero-insertion analyses could be partly confounded by invariant T cells such as MAIT and iNKT, though diverse VJ usage argued against such confounding for most clonotypes. Compared with coincidental sharing between unrelated individuals, out-of-frame TCR alpha sequences shared between twins had an excess of sequences with low generation probability. Because the same donors could not be followed over many years, conclusions were based on cross-sectional statistical analysis. Excess twin sharing in beta out-of-frame sequences was weaker because fewer shared sequences lowered the signal-to-noise ratio. Abundant cord blood beta clonotypes carried fewer insertions; young adult naive repertoires showed a weaker similar trend, while memory repertoires showed none. Recombination models systematically underestimated out-of-frame TCR alpha sharing in monozygotic twins but agreed with sharing between unrelated individuals.

Library method: 5' RACE. Sequencing instrument: Illumina HiSeq 2000. A universal primer binding site was added through template switching, and the final cDNA carried a unique molecular identifier so that TCR cDNA molecules could be counted accurately. Specific primers in the conserved constant-segment region were used to synthesize first-strand cDNA for the TCR alpha and beta chains. To control for contamination, every cDNA library was double barcoded, receiving both a SMART-Mk sample barcode and Illumina barcodes. TruSeq adapter sequences, together with Illumina sample barcodes, were added in two successive PCR steps. TCR alpha and beta cDNA libraries were sequenced on the Illumina HiSeq platform with custom primers. As for the authors' bioinformatics: MiGEC was used to process raw reads and extract unique molecular identifiers, and MiXCR was used to find CDR3 positions. Recombination models were inferred per individual with the repgenHMM and IGoR tools using an EM algorithm. The analysis of shared clonotypes was done with the tcR package in R, with sharing normalized by the product of cloneset sizes. Out-of-frame nonproductive sequences were analyzed to study raw recombination free of thymic and clonal selection effects. In-frame beta chains were kept once TCRdb had trimmed the public reads at Q25 with fastp and called clones with MiXCR. Every CDR3 protein is listed once, alongside the most common genes and DNA of its rows. In this record, the V and J calls reflect TCRdb's handling and not the investigators' own analysis. Here the sample has roughly 220,000 distinct CDR3 sequences; 6.5% occur a single time. The ten largest clones take up approximately 15% of the sample.

This clonotype came up a few times. Its target antigen remains unknown. Base quality data are lacking; no much larger clone is found one base away. Every donor was a healthy Caucasian. The twin cohort comprised three pairs of female monozygotic twins, all aged about 18 to 29 years. CD4+ and CD8+ T cell populations were isolated with positive isolation kits from Invitrogen. The CDR3 covers 12 residues, taking in both the cysteine and the phenylalanine. The DNA shown is the 36-base CDR3, in frame from base 1. The sample also formed part of further work on T cells expressing NK-cell markers. Drawing on the second study: Three sorted T-cell subsets (CD3+CD56+NKG2C+, CD3+CD56+NKG2C- and CD3+CD56-NKG2C+) from several donors had their TCR beta-chain repertoires profiled. Of the eight sequenced donors, seven were found to be HCMV-seropositive and one was found to be HCMV-seronegative. In several experiments an anti-gammadeltaTCR antibody was added to restrict sorting to alphabetaTCR-expressing T cells. For 6 or 7 donors, the dominant CD3+CD56+NKG2C+ clonotypes were among the top 10 CD8+ clonotypes and accounted for 1.0-7.0% of CD8+ T cells. Those dominant clonotypes were again the most abundant among CD3+CD56-NKG2C+ cells in a few donors, at about 28.3-60.1%. Whether the expanded NKG2C-expressing T cell clones were specific for HCMV antigens was left unclear. Randomly selected healthy volunteers, three men and five women, were used as the eight sequenced donors. HCMV serostatus was determined by detecting HCMV-specific IgG in serum with a commercial ELISA kit. MIGEC was used to demultiplex reads and group the reads by UMI, and MiTCR was used to assemble and quantify clonotypes. To remove erroneous sequences, TCR cDNA sequences were retained only when supported by two or more reads. The tcR package was used for downstream repertoire analysis, and clonotypes were matched between fractions using CDR3 nucleotide sequence together with V segment. VDJmatch was used to annotate antigen specificity against VDJdb, with one amino acid substitution in CDR3 permitted.

This receptor chain uses TRBV21-1 and TRBJ1-1. TRBV21-1 is designated a pseudogene. This clonotype was sampled from a woman under 30 in good health. Material: CD8+ T cells sorted from blood. Here the CDR3 is given as CASGVVYTEAFF. The nucleotides are TGTGCCAGCGGGGTAGTCTACACTGAAGCTTTCTTT.